Described below is a single TCR beta chain sequence and its context. The target of this receptor is not known. The sample holds no much larger clone one base away, and base qualities are not on file. The CDR3 goes from the cysteine to the phenylalanine over 17 residues. Here the CDR3 DNA is all that survives: 51 bases in frame from base 1. CDR1 and CDR2 are drawn from the germline V gene: WSHSY, SAAADI. V ends up 6 bases short and J 3 bases short, with an unmatched junction base count of 7. Libraries were constructed by the immunoSEQ multiplex PCR assay. TCRdb mirrors the immuneACCESS table, restricted to in-frame sequences. Some clones are absent from its copies; in checked studies, under half trace to an unresolved V gene, and the reason for the others is unknown. The sample contains some 400,000 clones, roughly 94% of them found a single time. 0.015% to 0.02% of the sample is taken by the ten largest.

This specimen belongs to a study of shared T cell receptors in the human thymus (dated by TCRdb to about 2021). Study-wide context: The study examined how the human thymus generates shared, self-reactive T-cell receptor alpha chains.

Sequencing input: thymocytes. This TCR came from a human donor. Rearrangement joined TRBV10-2 to TRBJ2-2, and 13 bases in between align with TRBD2. The CDR3 protein: CASSGLAGVYYTGELFF. The DNA is as follows: TGCGCCAGCAGCGGACTAGCGGGAGTTTATTACACCGGGGAGCTGTTTTTT.